This TCR beta chain originates from a study of blood T cell repertoires in COVID-19. In the study overall: The study drew acute and convalescent COVID-19 samples from the United States, Italy and Spain. The analysed material was cDNA or gDNA that came from T cells, B-cell-depleted T cells, or PBMCs.

Individuals aged roughly 18 to 100 years were recruited from roughly 23 US areas. The V end lost 2 bases, the J end lost 4 bases, and 10 bases lay between the germline ends. CDR1 is SGHRS and CDR2 is YFSETQ in the germline V gene. CDR3 size: 13 residues. Some clones are missing from TCRdb's copy, which holds only in-frame ones; the method was immunoSEQ multiplex PCR. The sample consists of 250,000 to 350,000 clones, 70% to 90% of them appearing once. This clone showed up just once. This TCR came from a woman between 25 and 40 years old who had recovered from COVID-19. The sequenced sample was PBMCs or T cells enriched from blood (not recorded which). The rearrangement links TRBV5-1 to TRBJ2-7; D is possibly TRBD1 (6 bases). The CDR3 here is CASSFDRQYEQYF. The CDR3 DNA reads TGCGCCAGCAGCTTTGACAGGCAATACGAGCAGTACTTC.